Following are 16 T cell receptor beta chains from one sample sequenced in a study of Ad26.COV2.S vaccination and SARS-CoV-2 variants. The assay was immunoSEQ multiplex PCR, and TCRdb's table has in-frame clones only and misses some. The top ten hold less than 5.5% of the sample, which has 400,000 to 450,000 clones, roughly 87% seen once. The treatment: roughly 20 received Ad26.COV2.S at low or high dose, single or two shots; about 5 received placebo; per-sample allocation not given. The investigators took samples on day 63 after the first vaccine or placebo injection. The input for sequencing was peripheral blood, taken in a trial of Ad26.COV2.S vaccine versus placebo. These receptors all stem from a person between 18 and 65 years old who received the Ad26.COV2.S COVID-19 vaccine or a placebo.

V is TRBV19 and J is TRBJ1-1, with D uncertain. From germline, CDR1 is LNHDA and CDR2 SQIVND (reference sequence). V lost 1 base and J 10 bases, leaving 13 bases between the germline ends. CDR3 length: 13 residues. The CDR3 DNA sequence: TGTGCCAGTAGTATAGGGGGTACAGAAACAGCTTTCTTT. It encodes CASSIGGTETAFF.

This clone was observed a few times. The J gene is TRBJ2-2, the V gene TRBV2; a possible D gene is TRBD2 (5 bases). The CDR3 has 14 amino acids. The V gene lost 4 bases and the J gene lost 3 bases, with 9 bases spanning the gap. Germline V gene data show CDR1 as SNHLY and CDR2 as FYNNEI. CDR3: CASSGRTDTGELFF. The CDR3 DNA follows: TGTGCCAGCAGTGGCAGGACTGACACCGGGGAGCTGTTTTTT.

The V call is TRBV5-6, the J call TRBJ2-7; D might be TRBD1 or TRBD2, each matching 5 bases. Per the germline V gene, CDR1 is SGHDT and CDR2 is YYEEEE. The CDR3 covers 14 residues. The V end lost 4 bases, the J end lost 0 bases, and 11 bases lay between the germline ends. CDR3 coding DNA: TGTGCCAGCAGCACCGGGACGTTCTCCTACGAGCAGTACTTC. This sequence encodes CASSTGTFSYEQYF.

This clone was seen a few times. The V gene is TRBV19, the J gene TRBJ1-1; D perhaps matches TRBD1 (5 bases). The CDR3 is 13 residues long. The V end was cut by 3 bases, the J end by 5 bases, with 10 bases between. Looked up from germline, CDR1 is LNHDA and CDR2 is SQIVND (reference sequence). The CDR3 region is CASSIDSGTEAFF. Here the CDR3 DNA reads TGTGCCAGTAGTATTGACAGTGGGACTGAAGCTTTCTTT.

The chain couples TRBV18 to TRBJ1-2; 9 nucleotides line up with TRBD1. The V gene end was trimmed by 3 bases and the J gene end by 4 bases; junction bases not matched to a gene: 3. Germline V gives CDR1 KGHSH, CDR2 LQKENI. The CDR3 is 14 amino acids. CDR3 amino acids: CASSPGQGSYGYTF. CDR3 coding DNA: TGTGCCAGCTCACCGGGACAGGGCTCCTATGGCTACACCTTC.

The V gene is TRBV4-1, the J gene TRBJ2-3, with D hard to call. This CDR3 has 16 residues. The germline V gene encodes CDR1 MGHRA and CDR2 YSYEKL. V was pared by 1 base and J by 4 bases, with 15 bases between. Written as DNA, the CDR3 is TGCGCCAGCAGCCAAGGAAAATCAAGCCCCGCAGATACGCAGTATTTT. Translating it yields CASSQGKSSPADTQYF.

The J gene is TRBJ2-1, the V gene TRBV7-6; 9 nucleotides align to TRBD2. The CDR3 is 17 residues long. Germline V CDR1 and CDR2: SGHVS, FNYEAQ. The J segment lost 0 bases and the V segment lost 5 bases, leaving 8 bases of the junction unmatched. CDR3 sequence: CASSPRLAASSYNEQFF. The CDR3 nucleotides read TGTGCCAGCAGCCCTCGACTAGCGGCGAGCTCCTACAATGAGCAGTTCTTC.

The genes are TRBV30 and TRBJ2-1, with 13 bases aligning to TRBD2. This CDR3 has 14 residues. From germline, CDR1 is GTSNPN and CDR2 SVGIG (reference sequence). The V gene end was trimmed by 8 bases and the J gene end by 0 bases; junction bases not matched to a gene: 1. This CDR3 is CAGTSGVSYNEQFF. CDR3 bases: TGTGCCGGGACTAGCGGGGTCTCCTACAATGAGCAGTTCTTC.

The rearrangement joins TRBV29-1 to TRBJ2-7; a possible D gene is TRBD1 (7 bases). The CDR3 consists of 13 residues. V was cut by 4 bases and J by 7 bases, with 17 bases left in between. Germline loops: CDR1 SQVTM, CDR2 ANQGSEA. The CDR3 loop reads CSVGLALGQEQYF. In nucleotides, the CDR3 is TGCAGCGTTGGCCTAGCGTTGGGACAGGAGCAGTACTTC.

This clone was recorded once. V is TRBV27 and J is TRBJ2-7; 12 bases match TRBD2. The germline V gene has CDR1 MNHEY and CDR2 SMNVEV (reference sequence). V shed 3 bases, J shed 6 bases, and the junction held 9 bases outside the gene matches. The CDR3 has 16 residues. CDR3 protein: CASSFVASGRASEQYF. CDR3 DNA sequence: TGTGCCAGCAGTTTCGTGGCTAGCGGGAGGGCGAGCGAGCAGTACTTC.

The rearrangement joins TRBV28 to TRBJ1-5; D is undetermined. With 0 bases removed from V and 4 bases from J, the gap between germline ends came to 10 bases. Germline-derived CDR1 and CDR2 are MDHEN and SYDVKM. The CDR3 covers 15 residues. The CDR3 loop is CASSLCHGRNQPQHF. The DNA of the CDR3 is TGTGCCAGCAGTTTATGCCATGGCAGAAATCAGCCCCAGCATTTT.

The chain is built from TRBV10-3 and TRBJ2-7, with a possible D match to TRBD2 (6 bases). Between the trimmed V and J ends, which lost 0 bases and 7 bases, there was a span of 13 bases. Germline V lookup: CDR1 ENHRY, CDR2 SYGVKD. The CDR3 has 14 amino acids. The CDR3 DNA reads TGTGCCATCAGTGAGTCCGGTAGCGGTCGAGAGCAGTACTTC. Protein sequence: CAISESGSGREQYF.

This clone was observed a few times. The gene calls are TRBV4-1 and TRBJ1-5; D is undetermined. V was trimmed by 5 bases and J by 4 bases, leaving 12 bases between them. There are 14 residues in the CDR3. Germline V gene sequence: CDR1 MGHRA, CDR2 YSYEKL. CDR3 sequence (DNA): TGCGCCAGCAGCGGCGGGTCGAAAAATCAGCCCCAGCATTTT. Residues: CASSGGSKNQPQHF.

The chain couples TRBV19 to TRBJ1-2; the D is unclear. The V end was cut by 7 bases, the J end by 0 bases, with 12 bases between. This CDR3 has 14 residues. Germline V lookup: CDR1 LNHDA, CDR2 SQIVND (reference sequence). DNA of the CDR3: TGTGCCAGTAACGGACGGGCCCCTAACTATGGCTACACCTTC. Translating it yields CASNGRAPNYGYTF. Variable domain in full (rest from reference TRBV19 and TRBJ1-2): DGGITQSPKYLFRKEGQNVTLSCEQNLNHDAMYWYRQDPGQGLRLIYYSQIVNDFQKGDIAEGYSVSREKKESFPLTVTSAQKNPTAFYLCASNGRAPNYGYTFGSGTRLTVV.

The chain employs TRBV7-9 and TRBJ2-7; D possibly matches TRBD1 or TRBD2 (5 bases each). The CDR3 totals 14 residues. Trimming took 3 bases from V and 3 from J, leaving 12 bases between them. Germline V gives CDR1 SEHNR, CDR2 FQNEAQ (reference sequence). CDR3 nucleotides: TGTGCCAGCAGCTTTCGGCAGGGAGACTACGAGCAGTACTTC. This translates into CASSFRQGDYEQYF. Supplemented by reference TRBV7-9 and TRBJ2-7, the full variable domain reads DTGVSQNPRHKITKRGQNVTFRCDPISEHNRLYWYRQTLGQGPEFLTYFQNEAQLEKSRLLSDRFSAERPKGSFSTLEIQRTEQGDSAMYLCASSFRQGDYEQYFGPGTRLTVT.

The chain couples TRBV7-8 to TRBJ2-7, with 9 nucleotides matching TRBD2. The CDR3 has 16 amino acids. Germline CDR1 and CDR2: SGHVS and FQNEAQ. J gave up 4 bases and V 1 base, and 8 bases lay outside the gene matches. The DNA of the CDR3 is TGTGCCAGCAGCTTAGGGGGAAAACTAGCGGGTTACGAGCAGTACTTC. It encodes CASSLGGKLAGYEQYF.